Below, 29 T cell receptor beta chains from the same sample are listed, as sequenced in a study of T cell responses to AZD1222 COVID-19 vaccine. TCRdb's copy holds only in-frame clones and misses some; the assay was immunoSEQ multiplex PCR. The data show fewer than 65,000 clones, about 90% seen once. Material: peripheral blood, obtained 28 days after the second AZD1222 dose. The receptor set was obtained from an adult who received the AZD1222 COVID-19 vaccine.

This clone was counted only a few times. The CDR3 DNA follows: TGTGCCACCAGTGATTTGCCGAGGCCTAGCGGGAGATTAGAGACCCAGTACTTC. Its translation is CATSDLPRPSGRLETQYF. This chain joins TRBV24-1 and TRBJ2-5, with 10 bases fitting TRBD2. CDR3 size: 18 residues. The germline V gene has CDR1 KGHDR and CDR2 SFDVKD. Germline trimming cut 0 bases from V and 4 bases from J; bases unmatched to any gene: 10.

V is TRBV5-1 and J is TRBJ1-5; TRBD1 matches at 7 bases. The CDR3 sequence is 13 residues long. V was pared by 0 bases and J by 7 bases, with 1 base of the junction left unmatched. From germline, CDR1 is SGHRS and CDR2 YFSETQ. CDR3 nucleotide sequence: TGCGCCAGCAGCTTGGACAGGGGCCAGCCCCAGCATTTT. Translating it yields CASSLDRGQPQHF.

The chain carries TRBV19 and TRBJ2-5; TRBD1 aligns across 9 bases. Germline values: CDR1 LNHDA, CDR2 SQIVND (reference sequence). The CDR3 totals 16 residues. V shed 4 bases, J shed 5 bases, and the junction held 11 bases outside the gene matches. The CDR3 DNA reads TGTGCCAGTAGTACGGAGGGACAGGGCACGGTGGAGACCCAGTACTTC. Its translation: CASSTEGQGTVETQYF.

For the CDR3, the DNA is TGTGCCAGCAGCTTGGGCGGAATTCCGAACACCGGGGAGCTGTTTTTT. Translation: CASSLGGIPNTGELFF. V and J are TRBV5-4 and TRBJ2-2, with unresolved D. Germline CDR1 is SGHNT and CDR2 is YYREEE (reference sequence). This CDR3 spans 16 amino acids. The V end was cut by 0 bases, the J end by 0 bases, with 9 bases between.

The chain recombines TRBV14 with TRBJ1-4; 8 nucleotides align to TRBD1. This CDR3 region has 18 residues. V shed 2 bases, J shed 0 bases, and the junction held 8 bases outside the gene matches. The V gene's germline CDR1 is SGHDN and CDR2 FVKESK. CDR3 in DNA: TGTGCCAGCAGCCAATTTCCCAGGGGGCCTTCAACTAATGAAAAACTGTTTTTT. This encodes CASSQFPRGPSTNEKLFF.

The CDR3 spells CAAGDIRGYTF. CDR3 sequence (DNA): TGTGCCGCGGGGGACATAAGGGGCTACACCTTC. The rearrangement links TRBV24-1 to TRBJ1-2, with TRBD1 as a possible D gene (6 bases). CDR3 size: 11 residues. V was shortened by 12 bases and J by 8 bases, with 15 bases between the two germline ends. Germline values: CDR1 KGHDR, CDR2 SFDVKD.

The rearrangement joins TRBV27 to TRBJ1-1; D unclear. The germline gives CDR1 MNHEY, CDR2 SMNVEV (reference sequence). The V gene lost 6 bases and the J gene lost 1 base, with 12 bases spanning the gap. The CDR3 has 14 residues. The CDR3 is CASSSSLGNTEAFF. CDR3 DNA sequence: TGTGCCAGCAGCTCGAGTTTGGGGAACACTGAAGCTTTCTTT.

The gene calls are TRBV6-1 and TRBJ1-5, with TRBD1 identical over 7 bases. CDR3 length: 14 amino acids. In germline, CDR1 is MNHNS, CDR2 SASEGT. The V segment lost 3 bases and the J segment 4 bases; nucleotides outside the gene matches: 3. The CDR3 nucleotides are TGTGCCAGCAGTGAGAGACAGGGTAATCAGCCCCAGCATTTT. Translation gives CASSERQGNQPQHF.

The gene calls are TRBV5-4 and TRBJ1-2, with 8 bases that match TRBD1. Germline values: CDR1 SGHNT, CDR2 YYREEE (reference sequence). Trimming removed 2 bases from V and 0 bases from J; junction bases left unmatched: 3. The CDR3 totals 15 residues. CDR3: CASSFRDRTNYGYTF. CDR3 bases: TGTGCCAGCAGCTTCCGGGACAGGACTAACTATGGCTACACCTTC.

CDR3 region: CASSQVVRGNYGYTF. CDR3 DNA: TGCGCCAGCAGCCAAGTTGTCAGGGGGAACTATGGCTACACCTTC. V and J are TRBV4-3 and TRBJ1-2; 7 nucleotides match TRBD1. The junction had 4 bases not matched to a gene; V was cut back by 1 base and J by 2 bases. Germline CDR1 and CDR2: LGHNA and YSLEER. There are 15 residues in the CDR3.

The V call is TRBV10-2, the J call TRBJ2-7; 13 bases line up with TRBD2. The J segment lost 5 bases and the V segment lost 6 bases, leaving 10 bases of the junction unmatched. CDR3 size: 16 residues. Germline loops: CDR1 WSHSY, CDR2 SAAADI. The CDR3 is CASRDRRTSGRDEQYF. For the CDR3, the DNA is TGCGCCAGCAGAGACCGTCGGACTAGCGGGAGAGACGAGCAGTACTTC.

The V and J genes are TRBV5-4 and TRBJ2-1; 7 bases line up with TRBD2. The length of the CDR3 is 15 residues. Germline CDR1 SGHNT, CDR2 YYREEE (reference sequence). Trimming at V came to 4 bases and at J to 2 bases, leaving 6 bases not matched to a gene. The CDR3 reads CASSVGAGTYNEQFF. The CDR3 DNA reads as TGTGCCAGCAGCGTAGGAGCGGGAACCTACAATGAGCAGTTCTTC.

This chain uses TRBV11-3 with TRBJ2-7; D possibly uses TRBD1 or TRBD2 (5 bases each). There are 17 residues in the CDR3. V was shortened by 1 base and J by 2 bases, with 18 bases between the two germline ends. Germline V gene lookup returns CDR1 SGHNT and CDR2 YENEEA. The chain's CDR3 is CASSLGGYRDGTYEQYF. The DNA for the CDR3 is TGTGCCAGCAGCTTAGGGGGGTACCGGGACGGTACCTACGAGCAGTACTTC.

This chain joins TRBV7-2 and TRBJ2-5; a possible D gene is TRBD2 (6 bases). The CDR3 sequence is 14 residues long. V dropped 5 bases and J dropped 1 base, with 11 bases sitting between them. Germline CDR1 and CDR2: SGHTA and FQGNSA. CDR3 residues: CASSPAGTQETQYF. The CDR3 coding sequence is TGTGCCAGCAGCCCGGCGGGGACCCAAGAGACCCAGTACTTC.

The CDR3 reads CASSYNWGQDGELFF. The CDR3 bases are TGTGCCAGCAGTTACAACTGGGGACAGGACGGGGAGCTGTTTTTT. This chain connects TRBV6-5 to TRBJ2-2, with TRBD1 identical over 8 bases. Germline V lookup: CDR1 MNHEY, CDR2 SVGAGI. The trim removed 2 bases at V and 7 bases at J, leaving 6 bases unmatched. The CDR3 is made up of 15 amino acids.

The J gene is TRBJ2-2, the V gene TRBV19; tentative D call: TRBD2 (5 bases). Germline lookup yields CDR1 LNHDA and CDR2 SQIVND (reference sequence). This CDR3 has 14 amino acids. Deletions cut 10 bases from V and 4 bases from J, with 16 bases between. The CDR3 coding sequence is TGTGCCACCCGAATACGGGGAAGCACCGGGGAGCTGTTTTTT. Translating gives CATRIRGSTGELFF. The full variable domain, its missing parts supplied by reference TRBV19 and TRBJ2-2, is DGGITQSPKYLFRKEGQNVTLSCEQNLNHDAMYWYRQDPGQGLRLIYYSQIVNDFQKGDIAEGYSVSREKKESFPLTVTSAQKNPTAFYLCATRIRGSTGELFFGEGSRLTVL.

This clone has more than one count but fewer than ten. The CDR3: CAGHSNNSPLHF. The CDR3 region has the DNA TGTGCCGGCCATTCTAATAATTCACCCCTCCACTTT. The V call is TRBV28, the J call TRBJ1-6; the D is unclear. The CDR3 covers 12 residues. The V gene lost 11 bases and the J gene lost 5 bases, with 10 bases spanning the gap. Germline CDR1 MDHEN, CDR2 SYDVKM.

This chain uses TRBV7-6 with TRBJ2-2; 9 nucleotides align to TRBD1. This CDR3 spans 17 amino acids. V lost 5 bases and J lost 4; bases outside the gene matches: 11. CDR1 is SGHVS, CDR2 FNYEAQ, per germline. CDR3 in amino acids: CASSHGQGRAGTGELFF. The CDR3 nucleotides read TGTGCCAGCAGCCACGGACAGGGGCGCGCTGGCACCGGGGAGCTGTTTTTT.

V gene TRBV9 combines with J gene TRBJ2-2; D gene ambiguous. CDR3 size: 12 residues. Germline CDR1 and CDR2: SGDLS and YYNGEE. Trimming stripped 4 bases from V and 6 bases from J, with 7 bases between. The CDR3 loop is CASSLRAGELFF. As DNA, the CDR3 is TGTGCCAGCAGCCTTAGGGCCGGGGAGCTGTTTTTT.

The rearrangement uses TRBV19 and TRBJ1-2, with D unclear. The CDR3 has 14 residues. The V and J ends lost 9 bases and 0 bases respectively, with 14 bases between them. Germline assignment: CDR1 LNHDA and CDR2 SQIVND (reference sequence). The CDR3 is CASNPSAANYGYTF. CDR3 in DNA: TGTGCCAGCAATCCCTCCGCCGCTAACTATGGCTACACCTTC.

The chain employs TRBV7-2 and TRBJ2-2; maybe TRBD2 (5 bases). V was pared by 5 bases and J by 0 bases, with 10 bases between. CDR1 is SGHTA and CDR2 is FQGNSA in the germline V gene. The CDR3 has 15 amino acids. CDR3 protein: CASSPSGPNTGELFF. CDR3 DNA: TGTGCCAGCAGCCCCAGCGGACCGAACACCGGGGAGCTGTTTTTT.

This clone was found a few times. The CDR3 here is CASRYEGHAIEAFF. The CDR3 DNA reads TGTGCCAGCAGGTACGAGGGACACGCGATTGAAGCTTTCTTT. V usage is TRBV2 and J usage is TRBJ1-1; tentative D call: TRBD1 (6 bases). V lost 6 bases to trimming and J lost 7 bases, with 18 bases between them. Germline V gene data show CDR1 as SNHLY and CDR2 as FYNNEI. This CDR3 is 14 amino acids long. Full variable domain (outside the CDR3, taken from reference TRBV2 and TRBJ1-1): EPEVTQTPSHQVTQMGQEVILRCVPISNHLYFYWYRQILGQKVEFLVSFYNNEISEKSEIFDDQFSVERPDGSNFTLKIRSTKLEDSAMYFCASRYEGHAIEAFFGQGTRLTVV.

This chain connects TRBV11-3 to TRBJ2-3, with D perhaps TRBD1 (5 bases). Germline lookup yields CDR1 SGHNT and CDR2 YENEEA. V was trimmed by 3 bases and J by 4 bases, leaving 11 bases between them. The CDR3 is made up of 14 amino acids. The CDR3 DNA sequence: TGTGCCAGCAGCTTTCAGGGTCCGCCAGATACGCAGTATTTT. Residues: CASSFQGPPDTQYF.

V gene TRBV7-6 combines with J gene TRBJ1-1; D is uncertain. Germline CDR1 and CDR2: SGHVS and FNYEAQ. The CDR3 is made up of 16 amino acids. Between the trimmed V and J ends, which lost 2 bases and 3 bases, there was a span of 16 bases. The CDR3 DNA reads as TGTGCCAGCAGCTTACCCCAACTCGGACGGTACACTGAAGCTTTCTTT. It yields the protein CASSLPQLGRYTEAFF.

The chain recombines TRBV5-1 with TRBJ1-1; 8 bases agree with TRBD1. The junction had 4 bases not matched to a gene; V was cut back by 0 bases and J by 3 bases. Germline assignment: CDR1 SGHRS and CDR2 YFSETQ. The CDR3 has 15 residues. CDR3 sequence: CASSLESGGHTEAFF. DNA of the CDR3: TGCGCCAGCAGCTTGGAGTCAGGGGGCCACACTGAAGCTTTCTTT.

The CDR3 protein is CASMGFPGATGELFF. As DNA, the CDR3 is TGTGCCAGCATGGGCTTTCCAGGGGCGACCGGGGAGCTGTTTTTT. The V call is TRBV5-4, the J call TRBJ2-2, with D possibly matching TRBD1 (6 bases). The CDR3 runs to 15 residues. Germline V gene sequence: CDR1 SGHNT, CDR2 YYREEE (reference sequence). The germline V and J ends were trimmed by 6 bases and 5 bases, with 17 bases remaining between them.

This clone was seen only once. The V call is TRBV10-1, the J call TRBJ1-1; 9 bases agree with TRBD1. V lost 2 bases and J lost 1; bases outside the gene matches: 2. This CDR3 contains 15 residues. CDR1 is WNHNN and CDR2 is SYGVQD in the germline V gene (reference sequence). CDR3 sequence (DNA): TGCGCCAGCAGTGAGGGACAGGGGAAGAACACTGAAGCTTTCTTT. Protein sequence: CASSEGQGKNTEAFF.

J is TRBJ2-3 and V is TRBV5-1; unclear D gene. The CDR3 is made up of 14 amino acids. The V end was cut by 1 base, the J end by 6 bases, with 12 bases between. The germline V gene encodes CDR1 SGHRS and CDR2 YFSETQ. Here the CDR3 reads CASSLYRSGDTQYF. CDR3 sequence (DNA): TGCGCCAGCAGCTTGTATAGGTCCGGGGATACGCAGTATTTT.

V is TRBV6-5 and J is TRBJ2-5; 9 bases line up with TRBD1. There are 13 residues in the CDR3. J gave up 4 bases and V 6 bases, and 3 bases lay outside the gene matches. In germline, CDR1 is MNHEY, CDR2 SVGAGI. CDR3 in DNA: TGTGCCAGCAGCACAGGGGGCGTAGAGACCCAGTACTTC. This encodes CASSTGGVETQYF.